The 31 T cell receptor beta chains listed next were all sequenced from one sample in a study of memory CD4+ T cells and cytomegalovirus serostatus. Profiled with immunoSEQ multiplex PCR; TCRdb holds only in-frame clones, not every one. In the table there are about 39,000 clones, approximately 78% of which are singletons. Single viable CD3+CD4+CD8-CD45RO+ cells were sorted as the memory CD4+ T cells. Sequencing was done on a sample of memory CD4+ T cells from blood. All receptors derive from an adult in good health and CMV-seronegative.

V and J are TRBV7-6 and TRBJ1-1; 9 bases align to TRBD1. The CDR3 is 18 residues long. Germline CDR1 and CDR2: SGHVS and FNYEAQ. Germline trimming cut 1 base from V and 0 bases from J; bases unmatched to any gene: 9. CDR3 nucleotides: TGTGCCAGCAGCTTAGGCGGCGGAACAGGGGGCATGAACACTGAAGCTTTCTTT. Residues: CASSLGGGTGGMNTEAFF.

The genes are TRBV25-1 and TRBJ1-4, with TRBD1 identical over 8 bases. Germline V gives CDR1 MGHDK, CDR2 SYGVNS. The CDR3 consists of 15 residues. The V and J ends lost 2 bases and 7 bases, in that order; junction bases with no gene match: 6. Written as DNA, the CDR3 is TGTGCCAGCAGTGAAAGGGAACAGGGGGGTGAAAAACTGTTTTTT. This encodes CASSEREQGGEKLFF.

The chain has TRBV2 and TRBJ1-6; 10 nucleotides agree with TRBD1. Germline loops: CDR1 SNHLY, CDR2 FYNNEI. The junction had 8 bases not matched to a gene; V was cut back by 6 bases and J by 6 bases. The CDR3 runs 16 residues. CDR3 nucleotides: TGTGCCAGCAGGGTGACAGGGGGCAAAGGTAATTCACCCCTCCACTTT. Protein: CASRVTGGKGNSPLHF.

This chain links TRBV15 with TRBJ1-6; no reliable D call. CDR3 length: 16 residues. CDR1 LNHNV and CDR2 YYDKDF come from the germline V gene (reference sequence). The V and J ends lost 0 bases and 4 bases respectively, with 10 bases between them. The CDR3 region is CATSRDGTAYNSPLHF. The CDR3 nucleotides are TGTGCCACCAGCAGAGATGGAACGGCGTATAATTCACCCCTCCACTTT. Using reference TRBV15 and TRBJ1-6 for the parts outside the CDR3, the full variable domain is DAMVIQNPRYQVTQFGKPVTLSCSQTLNHNVMYWYQQKSSQAPKLLFHYYDKDFNNEADTPDNFQSRRPNTSFCFLDIRSPGLGDTAMYLCATSRDGTAYNSPLHFGNGTRLTVT.

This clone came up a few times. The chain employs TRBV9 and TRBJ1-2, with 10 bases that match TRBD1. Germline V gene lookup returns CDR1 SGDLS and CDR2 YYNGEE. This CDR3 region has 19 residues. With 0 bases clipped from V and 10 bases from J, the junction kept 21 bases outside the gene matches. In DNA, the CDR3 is TGTGCCAGCAGCGTAGTTCCGGGTGACTACAGGACAGGGGGATTTGTCTACACCTTC. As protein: CASSVVPGDYRTGGFVYTF.

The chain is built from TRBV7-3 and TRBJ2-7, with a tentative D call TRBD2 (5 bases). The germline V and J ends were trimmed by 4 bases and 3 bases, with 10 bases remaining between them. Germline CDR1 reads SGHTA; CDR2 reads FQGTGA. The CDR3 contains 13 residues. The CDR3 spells CASSSRTSYEQYF. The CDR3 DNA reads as TGTGCCAGCAGCTCGCGTACTAGCTACGAGCAGTACTTC.

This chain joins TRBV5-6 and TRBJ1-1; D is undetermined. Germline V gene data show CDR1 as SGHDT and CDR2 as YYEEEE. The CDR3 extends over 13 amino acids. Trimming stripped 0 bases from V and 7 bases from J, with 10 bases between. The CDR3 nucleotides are TGTGCCAGCAGCTTGGGGCAGCGAATTGAAGCTTTCTTT. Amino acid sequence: CASSLGQRIEAFF.

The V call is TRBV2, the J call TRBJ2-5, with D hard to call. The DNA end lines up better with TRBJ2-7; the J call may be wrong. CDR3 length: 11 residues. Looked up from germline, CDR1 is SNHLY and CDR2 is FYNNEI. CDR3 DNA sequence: TGTGCCAGCAGGGAATCCTACGAGCAGTACTTC. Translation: CASRESYEQYF.

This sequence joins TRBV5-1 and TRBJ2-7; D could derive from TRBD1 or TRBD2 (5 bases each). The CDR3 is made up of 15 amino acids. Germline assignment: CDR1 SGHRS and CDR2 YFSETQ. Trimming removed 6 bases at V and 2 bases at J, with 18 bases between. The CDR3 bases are TGCGCCAGCACCCTGGTTGGGACGGGAACCTACGAGCAGTACTTC. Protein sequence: CASTLVGTGTYEQYF.

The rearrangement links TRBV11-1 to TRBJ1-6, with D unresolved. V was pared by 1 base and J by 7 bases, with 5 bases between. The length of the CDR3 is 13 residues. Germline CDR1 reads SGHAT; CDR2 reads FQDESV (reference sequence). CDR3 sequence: CASSLEGNSPLHF. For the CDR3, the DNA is TGTGCCAGCAGCTTAGAAGGGAATTCACCCCTCCACTTT.

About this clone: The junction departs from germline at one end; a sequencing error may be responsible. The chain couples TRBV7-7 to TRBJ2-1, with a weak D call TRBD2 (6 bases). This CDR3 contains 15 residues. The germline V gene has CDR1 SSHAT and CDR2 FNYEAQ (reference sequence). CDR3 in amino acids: CASSPGRDWGNEQFF. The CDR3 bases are TGTGCTAGCAGCCCTGGACGGGACTGGGGCAATGAGCAGTTCTTC.

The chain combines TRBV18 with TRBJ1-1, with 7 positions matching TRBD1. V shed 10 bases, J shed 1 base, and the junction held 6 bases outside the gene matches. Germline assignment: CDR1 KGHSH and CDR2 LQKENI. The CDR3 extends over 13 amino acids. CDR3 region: CATSGQPNTEAFF. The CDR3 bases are TGTGCCACCTCGGGACAGCCGAACACTGAAGCTTTCTTT.

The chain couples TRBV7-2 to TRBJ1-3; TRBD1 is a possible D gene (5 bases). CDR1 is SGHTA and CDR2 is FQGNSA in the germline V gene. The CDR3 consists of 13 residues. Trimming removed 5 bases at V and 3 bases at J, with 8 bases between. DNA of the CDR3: TGTGCCAGCAGCCAGGGATTTGGAAACACCATATATTTT. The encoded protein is CASSQGFGNTIYF. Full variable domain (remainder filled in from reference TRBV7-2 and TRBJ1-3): GAGVSQSPSNKVTEKGKDVELRCDPISGHTALYWYRQSLGQGLEFLIYFQGNSAPDKSGLPSDRFSAERTGGSVSTLTIQRTQQEDSAVYLCASSQGFGNTIYFGEGSWLTVV.

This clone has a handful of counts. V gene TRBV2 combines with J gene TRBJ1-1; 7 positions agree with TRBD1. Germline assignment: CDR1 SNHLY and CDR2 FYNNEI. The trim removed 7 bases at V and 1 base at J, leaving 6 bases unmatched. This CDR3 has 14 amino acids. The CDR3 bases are TGTGCCAGCAATCCCAGGGGGAAGAACACTGAAGCTTTCTTT. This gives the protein CASNPRGKNTEAFF.

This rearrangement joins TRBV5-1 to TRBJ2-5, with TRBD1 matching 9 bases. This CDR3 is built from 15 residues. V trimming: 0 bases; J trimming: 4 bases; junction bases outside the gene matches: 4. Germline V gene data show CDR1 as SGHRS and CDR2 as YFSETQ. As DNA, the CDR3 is TGCGCCAGCAGCTTGGGGGACAGGGACAGAGAGACCCAGTACTTC. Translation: CASSLGDRDRETQYF.

CDR3 in amino acids: CASSREQGYSYEQYF. As DNA, the CDR3 is TGTGCCAGCAGCCGAGAACAGGGGTACTCCTACGAGCAGTACTTC. The chain employs TRBV11-2 and TRBJ2-7; 7 nucleotides match TRBD1. CDR1 SGHAT and CDR2 FQNNGV come from the germline V gene. This CDR3 has 15 residues. V shed 5 bases and J 0 bases; nucleotides not matched to a gene: 7.

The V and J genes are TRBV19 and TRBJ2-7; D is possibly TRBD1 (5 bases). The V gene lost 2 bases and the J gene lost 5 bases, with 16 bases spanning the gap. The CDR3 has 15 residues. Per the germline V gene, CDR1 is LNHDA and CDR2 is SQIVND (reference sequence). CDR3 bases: TGTGCCAGTAGTATACGACCGGACAAGGCCGACGAGCAGTACTTC. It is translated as CASSIRPDKADEQYF.

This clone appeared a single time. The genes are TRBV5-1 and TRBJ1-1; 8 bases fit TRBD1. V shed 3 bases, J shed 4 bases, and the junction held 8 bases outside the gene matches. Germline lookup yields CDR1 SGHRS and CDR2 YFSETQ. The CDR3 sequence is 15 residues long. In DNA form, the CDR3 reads TGCGCCAGCAGCTGGGACGGGACAGGTGGCACTGAAGCTTTCTTT. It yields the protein CASSWDGTGGTEAFF.

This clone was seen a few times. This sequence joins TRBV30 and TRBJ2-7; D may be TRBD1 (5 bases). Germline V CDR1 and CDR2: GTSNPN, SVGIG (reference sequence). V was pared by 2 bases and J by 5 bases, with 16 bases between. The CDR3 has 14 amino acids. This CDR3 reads CAWSRQSGIDEQYF. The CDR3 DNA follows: TGTGCCTGGAGTCGACAGTCCGGCATTGACGAGCAGTACTTC.

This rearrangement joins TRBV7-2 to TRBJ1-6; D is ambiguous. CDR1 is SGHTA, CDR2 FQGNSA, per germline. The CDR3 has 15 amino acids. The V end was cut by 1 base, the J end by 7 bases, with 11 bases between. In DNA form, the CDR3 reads TGTGCCAGCAGCTTAGAAAGCCGTGTCAATTCACCCCTCCACTTT. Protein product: CASSLESRVNSPLHF.

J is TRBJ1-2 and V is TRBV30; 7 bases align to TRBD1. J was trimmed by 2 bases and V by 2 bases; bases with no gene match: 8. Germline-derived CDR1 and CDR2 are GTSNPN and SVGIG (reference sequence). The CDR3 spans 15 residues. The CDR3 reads CAWSPKRTGNYGYTF. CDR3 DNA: TGTGCCTGGAGTCCGAAACGGACAGGCAACTATGGCTACACCTTC.

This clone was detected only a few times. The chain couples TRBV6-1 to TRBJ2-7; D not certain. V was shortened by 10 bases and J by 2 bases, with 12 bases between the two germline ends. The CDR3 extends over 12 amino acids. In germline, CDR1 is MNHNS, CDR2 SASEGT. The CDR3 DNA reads TGTGCCACCGAGATGGTAACCTACGAGCAGTACTTC. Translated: CATEMVTYEQYF.

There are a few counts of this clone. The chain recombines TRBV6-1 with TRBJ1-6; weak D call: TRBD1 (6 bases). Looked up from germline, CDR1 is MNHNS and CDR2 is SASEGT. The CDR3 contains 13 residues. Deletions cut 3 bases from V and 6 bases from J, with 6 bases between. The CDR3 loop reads CASSDRGNSPLHF. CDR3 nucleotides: TGTGCCAGCAGTGACAGGGGTAATTCACCCCTCCACTTT.

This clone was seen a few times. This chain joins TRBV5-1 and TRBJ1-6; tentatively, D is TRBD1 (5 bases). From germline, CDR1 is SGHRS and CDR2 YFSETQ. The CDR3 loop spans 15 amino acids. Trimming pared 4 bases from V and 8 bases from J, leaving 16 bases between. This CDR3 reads CASSRVGDRDSPLHF. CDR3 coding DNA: TGCGCCAGCAGCCGCGTTGGGGACCGTGATTCACCCCTCCACTTT.

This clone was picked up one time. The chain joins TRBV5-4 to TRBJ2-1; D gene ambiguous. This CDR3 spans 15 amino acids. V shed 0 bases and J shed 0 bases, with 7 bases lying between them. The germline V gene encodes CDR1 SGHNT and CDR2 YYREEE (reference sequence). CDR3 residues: CASSLEANSYNEQFF. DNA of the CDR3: TGTGCCAGCAGCTTGGAGGCTAACTCCTACAATGAGCAGTTCTTC.

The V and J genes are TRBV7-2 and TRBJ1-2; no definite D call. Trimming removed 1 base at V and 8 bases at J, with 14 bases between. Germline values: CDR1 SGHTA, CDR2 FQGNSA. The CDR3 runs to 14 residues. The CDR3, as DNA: TGTGCCAGCAGCTTAGGCAAGGCCTCGGGGGGCTACACCTTC. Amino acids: CASSLGKASGGYTF.

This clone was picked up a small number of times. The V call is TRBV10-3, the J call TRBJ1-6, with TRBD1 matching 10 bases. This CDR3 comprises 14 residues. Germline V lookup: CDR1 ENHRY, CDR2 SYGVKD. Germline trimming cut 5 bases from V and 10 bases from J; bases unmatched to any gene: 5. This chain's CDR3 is CAISRQGAGSPLHF. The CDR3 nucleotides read TGTGCCATCAGTAGACAGGGGGCAGGGTCACCCCTCCACTTT.

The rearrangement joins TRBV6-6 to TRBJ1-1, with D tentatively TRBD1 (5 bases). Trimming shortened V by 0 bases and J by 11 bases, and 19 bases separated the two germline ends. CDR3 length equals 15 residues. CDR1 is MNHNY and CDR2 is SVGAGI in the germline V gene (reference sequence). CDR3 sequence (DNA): TGTGCCAGCAGTTACTCGGGGGTCGGTTCAAGAAAGGCTTTCTTT. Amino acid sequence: CASSYSGVGSRKAFF.

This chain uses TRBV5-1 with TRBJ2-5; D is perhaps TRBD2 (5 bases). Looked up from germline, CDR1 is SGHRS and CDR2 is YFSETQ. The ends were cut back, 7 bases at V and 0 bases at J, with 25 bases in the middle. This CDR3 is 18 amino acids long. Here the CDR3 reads CASRLMRAISSYQETQYF. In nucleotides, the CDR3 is TGCGCCAGCCGGCTGATGAGGGCCATATCTAGCTACCAAGAGACCCAGTACTTC.

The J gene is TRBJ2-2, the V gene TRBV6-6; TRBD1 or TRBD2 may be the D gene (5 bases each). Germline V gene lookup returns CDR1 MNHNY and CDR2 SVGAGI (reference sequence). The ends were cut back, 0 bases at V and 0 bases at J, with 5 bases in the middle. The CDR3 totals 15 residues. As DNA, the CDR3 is TGTGCCAGCAGTTACTCGGGACCGAACACCGGGGAGCTGTTTTTT. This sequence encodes CASSYSGPNTGELFF.

The CDR3 DNA is TGCGCCAGCAGCGTCAAAGGGGGCACGGATTCACCCCTCCACTTT. Translating it yields CASSVKGGTDSPLHF. The chain joins TRBV5-1 to TRBJ1-6, with 7 bases fitting TRBD1. The germline gives CDR1 SGHRS, CDR2 YFSETQ. The CDR3 contains 15 residues. The ends lost 4 bases at V and 8 bases at J; junction bases unmatched: 9.